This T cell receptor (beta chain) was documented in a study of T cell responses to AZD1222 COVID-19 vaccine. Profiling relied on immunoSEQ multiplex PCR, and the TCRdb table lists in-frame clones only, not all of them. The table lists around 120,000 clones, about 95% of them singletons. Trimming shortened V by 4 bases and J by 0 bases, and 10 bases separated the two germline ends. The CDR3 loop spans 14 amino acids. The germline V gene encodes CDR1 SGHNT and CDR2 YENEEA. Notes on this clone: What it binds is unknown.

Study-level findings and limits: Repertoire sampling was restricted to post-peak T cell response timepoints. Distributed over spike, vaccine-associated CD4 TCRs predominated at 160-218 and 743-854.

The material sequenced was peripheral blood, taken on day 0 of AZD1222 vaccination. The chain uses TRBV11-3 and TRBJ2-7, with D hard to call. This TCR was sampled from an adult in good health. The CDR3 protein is CASSSRADSYEQYF. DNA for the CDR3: TGTGCCAGCAGCTCCCGGGCTGACTCCTACGAGCAGTACTTC.